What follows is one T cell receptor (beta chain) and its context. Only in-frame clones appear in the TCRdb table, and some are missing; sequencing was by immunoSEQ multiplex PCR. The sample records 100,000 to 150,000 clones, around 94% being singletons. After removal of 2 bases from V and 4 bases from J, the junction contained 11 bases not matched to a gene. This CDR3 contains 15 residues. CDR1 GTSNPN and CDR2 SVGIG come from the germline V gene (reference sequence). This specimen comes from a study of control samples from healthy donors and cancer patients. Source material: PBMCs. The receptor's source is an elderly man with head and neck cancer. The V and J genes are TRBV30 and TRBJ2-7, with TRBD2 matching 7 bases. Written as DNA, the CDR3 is TGTGCCTGGAGTAGGTCAAGCGGGGCTTTGTACGAGCAGTACTTC. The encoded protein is CAWSRSSGALYEQYF.